This is a list of T cell receptor beta chains from one sample in a study of blood T cell repertoires in COVID-19. The repertoire was sequenced with immunoSEQ multiplex PCR; TCRdb's copy has only in-frame clones and lacks some. The repertoire has roughly 430,000 clones, approximately 86% of them found once; the top ten carry around 1.9%. The sample consisted of PBMCs or T cells enriched from blood (not recorded which). Receptors originate from a middle-aged woman with acute COVID-19. Each CDR3 is given with its conserved first and last residue. The order of the fields is V gene, J gene, clone size, D gene, CDR3 DNA, CDR3 protein. A D gene is named only where the DNA matches it firmly. A clone size is listed for some rows: how often the clone was seen (once, few, many), or a class if it is expanded.

V gene: TRBV27; J gene: TRBJ2-7; clone size: .; D gene: TRBD2; CDR3 DNA: TGTGCCAGCAGTTTATCGTCGGGACTAGATGCCGAGCAGTACTTC; CDR3 protein: CASSLSSGLDAEQYF
V gene: TRBV21-1; J gene: TRBJ1-5; clone size: few; D gene: .; CDR3 DNA: TGTGCCAGCAGCCTCAAAGCTAGGGGTGTTAACTATAGCAATCAGCCCCAGCATTTT; CDR3 protein: CASSLKARGVNYSNQPQHF
V gene: TRBV5-8; J gene: TRBJ1-2; clone size: .; D gene: .; CDR3 DNA: TGTGCCAGCAGCCCTAGACAGAAGCCCTTATCCGGCTACACCTTC; CDR3 protein: CASSPRQKPLSGYTF
V gene: TRBV25-1; J gene: TRBJ1-2; clone size: once; D gene: TRBD1; CDR3 DNA: TGTGCCAGCAGGGACAGGGTTGGGATGGGCTACACCTTC; CDR3 protein: CASRDRVGMGYTF
V gene: TRBV6-2/TRBV6-3; J gene: TRBJ1-5; clone size: few; D gene: TRBD1; CDR3 DNA: TGTGCCAGCAGTTACCCGGGGACAGCCCGTCATCAGCCCCAGCATTTT; CDR3 protein: CASSYPGTARHQPQHF
V gene: TRBV19; J gene: TRBJ2-1; clone size: .; D gene: TRBD1; CDR3 DNA: TGTGCCAGTAGCCCGGGACAGGGAGGCTTTGAGCAGTTCTTC; CDR3 protein: CASSPGQGGFEQFF
V gene: TRBV4-2; J gene: TRBJ2-1; clone size: .; D gene: TRBD2; CDR3 DNA: TGTGCCAGCAGCCAACAGCCAGCGGGGACCTACAATGAGCAGTTCTTC; CDR3 protein: CASSQQPAGTYNEQFF
V gene: TRBV2; J gene: TRBJ1-4; clone size: .; D gene: .; CDR3 DNA: TGTGCCAGCATGCGACAGAATAATGAAAAACTGTTTTTT; CDR3 protein: CASMRQNNEKLFF
V gene: TRBV2; J gene: TRBJ2-2; clone size: once; D gene: .; CDR3 DNA: TGTGCCAGCAGGGAGCGGACGATTGACACCGGGGAGCTGTTTTTT; CDR3 protein: CASRERTIDTGELFF
V gene: TRBV28; J gene: TRBJ1-2; clone size: .; D gene: TRBD1; CDR3 DNA: TGTGCCAGCAGGTACCGGGACAGGGGGAGAAGGGATGATGGCTACACCTTC; CDR3 protein: CASRYRDRGRRDDGYTF
V gene: TRBV19; J gene: TRBJ2-1; clone size: .; D gene: TRBD2; CDR3 DNA: TGTGCCAGTAGTATAGGGACTAGGACGGTTGAGCAGTTCTTC; CDR3 protein: CASSIGTRTVEQFF
V gene: TRBV2; J gene: TRBJ1-1; clone size: .; D gene: TRBD1; CDR3 DNA: TGTGCCAGCAGTTTGGGACAGATGAACACTGAAGCTTTCTTT; CDR3 protein: CASSLGQMNTEAFF
V gene: TRBV9; J gene: TRBJ2-2; clone size: .; D gene: .; CDR3 DNA: TGTGCCAGCAGCGCACGGGACACCATCTCGAACACCGGGGAGCTGTTTTTT; CDR3 protein: CASSARDTISNTGELFF
V gene: TRBV19; J gene: TRBJ2-5; clone size: .; D gene: .; CDR3 DNA: TGTGCCAGTAGTCCGATGACAGGACCTCAAGAGACCCAGTACTTC; CDR3 protein: CASSPMTGPQETQYF
V gene: TRBV7-6; J gene: TRBJ1-1; clone size: .; D gene: .; CDR3 DNA: TGTGCCAGCAGCCAGGGGAGCACTGAAGCTTTCTTT; CDR3 protein: CASSQGSTEAFF
V gene: TRBV5-4; J gene: TRBJ2-6; clone size: .; D gene: .; CDR3 DNA: TGTGCCAGCAGCCTCCAGGGCTCTGGGGCCAACGTCCTGACTTTC; CDR3 protein: CASSLQGSGANVLTF
V gene: TRBV12-3/TRBV12-4; J gene: TRBJ1-2; clone size: .; D gene: .; CDR3 DNA: TGTGCCAGCAGTCTCAGGGGAATGCGAGGCTACACCTTC; CDR3 protein: CASSLRGMRGYTF
V gene: TRBV10-2; J gene: TRBJ1-6; clone size: .; D gene: .; CDR3 DNA: TGCGCCAGCAGTGAATGGGGGGGTAATTCACCCCTCCACTTT; CDR3 protein: CASSEWGGNSPLHF
V gene: TRBV11-2; J gene: TRBJ1-2; clone size: .; D gene: .; CDR3 DNA: TGTGCCAGCAGCTTAGTAAACAGTCATAACTATGGCTACACCTTC; CDR3 protein: CASSLVNSHNYGYTF
V gene: TRBV24-1; J gene: TRBJ2-7; clone size: .; D gene: .; CDR3 DNA: TGTGCCACCATCGCAGACAGCCCGTATTACGAGCAGTACTTC; CDR3 protein: CATIADSPYYEQYF
V gene: TRBV29-1; J gene: TRBJ1-2; clone size: .; D gene: .; CDR3 DNA: TGCAGCGTCGAGGGGGAGGGGGTAGGCTATGGCTACACCTTC; CDR3 protein: CSVEGEGVGYGYTF
V gene: TRBV30; J gene: TRBJ1-6; clone size: .; D gene: .; CDR3 DNA: TGTGCCTGGAGTGTACAAGGACTCGGTTCACCCCTCCACTTT; CDR3 protein: CAWSVQGLGSPLHF
V gene: TRBV21-1; J gene: TRBJ1-5; clone size: .; D gene: .; CDR3 DNA: TGTGCCAGCAGCCGAGGCCAAAACGACAATCAGCCCCAGCATTTT; CDR3 protein: CASSRGQNDNQPQHF
V gene: TRBV5-6; J gene: TRBJ2-7; clone size: .; D gene: .; CDR3 DNA: TGTGCCAGCAGCTTAACCGGCTACGAGCAGTACTTC; CDR3 protein: CASSLTGYEQYF
V gene: TRBV6-1; J gene: TRBJ1-5; clone size: .; D gene: TRBD1; CDR3 DNA: TGTGCCAGCAGGCTCCGGGACAGGGCGTATCAGCCCCAGCATTTT; CDR3 protein: CASRLRDRAYQPQHF
V gene: TRBV11-2; J gene: TRBJ1-4; clone size: .; D gene: .; CDR3 DNA: TGTGCCAGCAGCTTAGATGGGGGGAAACTTAATGACGGAAAACTGTTTTTT; CDR3 protein: CASSLDGGKLNDGKLFF
V gene: TRBV2; J gene: TRBJ1-1; clone size: .; D gene: .; CDR3 DNA: TGTGCCAGAGACAGATCGAACACTGAAGCTTTCTTT; CDR3 protein: CARDRSNTEAFF
V gene: TRBV9; J gene: TRBJ2-5; clone size: .; D gene: TRBD2; CDR3 DNA: TGTGCCAGCAGCATCTACGGGGGGGCCCGAGAGACCCAGTACTTC; CDR3 protein: CASSIYGGARETQYF
V gene: TRBV10-3; J gene: TRBJ2-3; clone size: .; D gene: TRBD1; CDR3 DNA: TGTGCCATCAGCCGGACAGGAAGCACAGATACGCAGTATTTT; CDR3 protein: CAISRTGSTDTQYF
V gene: TRBV3-1/TRBV3-2; J gene: TRBJ2-7; clone size: once; D gene: TRBD1; CDR3 DNA: TGTGCCAGCAGCCGCGGGACAGGGGGCGCCTACGAGCAGTACTTC; CDR3 protein: CASSRGTGGAYEQYF
V gene: TRBV19; J gene: TRBJ2-2; clone size: .; D gene: TRBD1; CDR3 DNA: TGTGCCAGTAGTATATCGGGACAGGGGACCGGGGAGCTGTTTTTT; CDR3 protein: CASSISGQGTGELFF
V gene: TRBV9; J gene: TRBJ1-5; clone size: .; D gene: .; CDR3 DNA: TGTGCCAGCAGCCCAGGGAGGACTGATCAGCCCCAGCATTTT; CDR3 protein: CASSPGRTDQPQHF
V gene: TRBV4-2; J gene: TRBJ1-1; clone size: few; D gene: .; CDR3 DNA: TGTGCCAGCAGCCAAGATGTCACAGGGAGAAGAGCTTTCTTT; CDR3 protein: CASSQDVTGRRAFF
V gene: TRBV6-1; J gene: TRBJ1-2; clone size: .; D gene: .; CDR3 DNA: TGTGCCAGCAGTGAAGACAGGGACGTCTGGGGCTACACCTTC; CDR3 protein: CASSEDRDVWGYTF
V gene: TRBV28; J gene: TRBJ2-7; clone size: .; D gene: TRBD1; CDR3 DNA: TGTGCCAGCAGCCGGTCCTCAGGGGGCGGCGAGCAGTACTTC; CDR3 protein: CASSRSSGGGEQYF
V gene: TRBV2; J gene: TRBJ2-2; clone size: .; D gene: TRBD2; CDR3 DNA: TGTGCCAGCAGTCGACTAGCGGGGGCCGGGGAGCTGTTTTTT; CDR3 protein: CASSRLAGAGELFF
V gene: TRBV6-1; J gene: TRBJ1-2; clone size: .; D gene: TRBD1; CDR3 DNA: TGTGCCAGCAGTGATGGACAGGGTCACTACACCTTC; CDR3 protein: CASSDGQGHYTF
V gene: TRBV15; J gene: TRBJ2-3; clone size: .; D gene: .; CDR3 DNA: TGTGCCACCAGGGGGGCGGTTGGCGGGGGAGATACGCAGTATTTT; CDR3 protein: CATRGAVGGGDTQYF
V gene: TRBV30; J gene: TRBJ1-6; clone size: .; D gene: .; CDR3 DNA: TGTGCCCGCGACGCAGGGTATAATTCACCCCTCCACTTT; CDR3 protein: CARDAGYNSPLHF
V gene: TRBV3-1/TRBV3-2; J gene: TRBJ1-2; clone size: once; D gene: TRBD1; CDR3 DNA: TGTGCCAGCAGCCAAGATGTGGGGGACAGGGATGGCTACACCTTC; CDR3 protein: CASSQDVGDRDGYTF
V gene: TRBV19; J gene: TRBJ2-1; clone size: .; D gene: .; CDR3 DNA: TGTGCCAGTAGTATGAACTCATTAGGGAGCTCCTACAATGAGCAGTTCTTC; CDR3 protein: CASSMNSLGSSYNEQFF
V gene: TRBV18; J gene: TRBJ1-1; clone size: once; D gene: .; CDR3 DNA: TGTGCCAGCTCACCAATTACAGCCCTGAAAACTGAAGCTTTCTTT; CDR3 protein: CASSPITALKTEAFF
V gene: TRBV7-2; J gene: TRBJ2-5; clone size: .; D gene: .; CDR3 DNA: TGTGCCAGCAGCTTCATGAGGGGGGAGACCCAGTACTTC; CDR3 protein: CASSFMRGETQYF
V gene: TRBV3-1/TRBV3-2; J gene: TRBJ2-5; clone size: .; D gene: TRBD2; CDR3 DNA: TGTGCCAGCAGCCTCCGGACTAGCGGGGAAGAGACCCAGTACTTC; CDR3 protein: CASSLRTSGEETQYF
V gene: TRBV9; J gene: TRBJ1-1; clone size: .; D gene: TRBD1; CDR3 DNA: TGTGCCAGCAGCGTAGGGTTAGGACAGGGTTACACTGAAGCTTTCTTT; CDR3 protein: CASSVGLGQGYTEAFF
V gene: TRBV24-1; J gene: TRBJ2-3; clone size: .; D gene: .; CDR3 DNA: TGTGCCACCAGTGATCCCTACGGGACAGATACGCAGTATTTT; CDR3 protein: CATSDPYGTDTQYF
V gene: TRBV30; J gene: TRBJ1-1; clone size: .; D gene: TRBD1; CDR3 DNA: TGTGCCTGGACCAAACAGGGGGGGACTGAAGCTTTCTTT; CDR3 protein: CAWTKQGGTEAFF
V gene: TRBV19; J gene: TRBJ1-2; clone size: once; D gene: .; CDR3 DNA: TGTGCCAGTAGTCCTCGGACACGGGTCGGGTATGGCTACACCTTC; CDR3 protein: CASSPRTRVGYGYTF
V gene: TRBV20-1; J gene: TRBJ2-7; clone size: .; D gene: .; CDR3 DNA: TGCAGTGCTAGAGGACACAGCGAGCAGTACTTC; CDR3 protein: CSARGHSEQYF
V gene: TRBV2; J gene: TRBJ2-2; clone size: .; D gene: TRBD2; CDR3 DNA: TGTGCCAGCACCACTAGCGGGGGGTTGAACACCGGGGAGCTGTTTTTT; CDR3 protein: CASTTSGGLNTGELFF
V gene: TRBV7-6; J gene: TRBJ1-5; clone size: .; D gene: .; CDR3 DNA: TGTGCCAGCACCTTTACAAGCACAGGCAACAATCAGCCCCAGCATTTT; CDR3 protein: CASTFTSTGNNQPQHF
V gene: TRBV30; J gene: TRBJ2-7; clone size: .; D gene: TRBD1; CDR3 DNA: TGTGCCTGGAGTGACCCCGGGGGTCAGGGGGCGTACGAGCAGTACTTC; CDR3 protein: CAWSDPGGQGAYEQYF